This T cell receptor (beta chain) was captured by sequencing in a study of T cell responses to AZD1222 COVID-19 vaccine. Study results and caveats: Spike as a whole was targeted by vaccine-associated CD4 TCRs, dominant at 160-218 and 743-854. Spike-specific TCR breadth and depth both grew after two AZD1222 doses. Sampled repertoires all dated from after the peak T cell response.

Clones were read by immunoSEQ multiplex PCR, and TCRdb kept only the in-frame ones, dropping some. The table has under 150,000 clones, approximately 89% seen once; the top ten hold approximately 3%. The length of the CDR3 is 13 residues. CDR1 KGHSH and CDR2 LQKENI come from the germline V gene. Trimming removed 3 bases at V and 4 bases at J, with 9 bases between. Notes on this clone: Its specificity is unknown.

Sequences were derived from peripheral blood, sampled on day 0 of AZD1222 vaccination. The sequence came from an adult in good health. The rearrangement joins TRBV18 to TRBJ1-2; a weak D match, TRBD1 (6 bases). The CDR3, as DNA: TGTGCCAGCTCACCGGGGGCCCTCTATGGCTACACCTTC. Amino acid sequence: CASSPGALYGYTF.